The clone carrying this TCR beta chain was seen ten or more times. The antigen remains undetermined. All patients were treatment-naive before thyroid surgery. Original data processing: To classify distant metastasis in papillary thyroid cancer, a model was built from CDR3 differences across clinicopathological groups. TCRdb reanalyzed the PCR reads via MiXCR. The V and J calls, along with clone size, are taken from TCRdb and not from the paper's own processing. The sample lists some 19,000 clones, more than 20% seen once, with 3% to 4% in the top ten. This CDR3 comprises 15 residues. V was clipped by 3 bases and J by 0 bases, with 9 bases between them. Germline V gene lookup returns CDR1 SGHVS and CDR2 FNYEAQ. These data belong to a study of metastatic and nonmetastatic thyroid tumors. Background on the study: From malignant and benign thyroid patients, repertoires in blood and in tumor or nodule tissue were compared. The study, taken as a whole, reports: Reported TCR beta diversity, measured in blood and tumor, was significantly higher for malignant thyroid tumors than for benign nodules.

The V and J genes are TRBV7-6 and TRBJ2-1, with D possibly being TRBD1 (5 bases). The source material was blood. The TCR comes from a male donor with papillary thyroid cancer or a benign thyroid nodule (not recorded which). Some clones in this sample may be carry-over from other donors' samples. CDR3: CASSFDSSSYNEQFF. CDR3 coding DNA: TGTGCCAGCAGCTTTGACAGCAGCTCCTACAATGAGCAGTTCTTC.